These 29 T cell receptor beta chains originate from one sample sequenced in a study of shared clonotypes between healthy human individuals (TCRdb year 2020). Libraries were made using the immunoSEQ multiplex PCR assay. TCRdb mirrors the immuneACCESS table, restricted to in-frame sequences. Some clones are absent from its copies; in checked studies, under half trace to an unresolved V gene, and the reason for the others is unknown. Within this sample are a few million clones, with about 92% of them counted one time only. In total, the top ten clones hold 0.11% to 0.15% of the sample. Sequenced sample: naive CD4+ T cells sorted from blood. The cell subset or site label for this specimen denotes: CD45RA+ positively selected. These receptors came from a man between 18 and 35 years old in good health.

This clone came up a few times. The CDR3 DNA reads as TGCGCCAGCAGCTTGGAAGCCAACCATGGCTACACCTTC. It yields the protein CASSLEANHGYTF. The chain links TRBV5-1 to TRBJ1-2; D is unresolved. This CDR3 is 13 amino acids long. V lost 0 bases and J lost 6, with 9 bases in between. Germline V gene lookup returns CDR1 SGHRS and CDR2 YFSETQ.

This clone was observed once. The chain uses TRBV28 and TRBJ2-7; 8 bases are shared with TRBD1. CDR1 is MDHEN, CDR2 SYDVKM, per germline. The CDR3 length is 15 residues. V was clipped by 5 bases and J by 3 bases; unmatched bases: 9. DNA for the CDR3: TGTGCCAGCAGTCCATCATATACAGGGGGCTACGAGCAGTACTTC. Translating it yields CASSPSYTGGYEQYF.

The V call is TRBV18, the J call TRBJ2-7, with TRBD1 as a possible D gene (5 bases). V was clipped by 5 bases and J by 0 bases, with 11 bases between them. This CDR3 spans 14 amino acids. CDR1 and CDR2 (germline): KGHSH, LQKENI. The CDR3 DNA follows: TGTGCCAGCTCAACAGGTACTGCCTCCTACGAGCAGTACTTC. This encodes CASSTGTASYEQYF.

As regards this clone: The identical CDR3 is also encoded by other nucleotide sequences in the sample. V is TRBV5-1 and J is TRBJ2-6; 9 nucleotides line up with TRBD1. The ends lost 1 base at V and 1 base at J; junction bases unmatched: 3. The length of the CDR3 is 17 residues. Germline loops: CDR1 SGHRS, CDR2 YFSETQ. The CDR3 sequence: CASSLTGGGSGANVLTF. The CDR3 DNA reads as TGCGCCAGCAGCTTGACAGGGGGCGGTTCTGGGGCCAACGTCCTGACTTTC.

The chain couples TRBV28 to TRBJ1-3; no definite D call. The CDR3 extends over 17 amino acids. Per germline, CDR1 MDHEN and CDR2 SYDVKM. V lost 7 bases, J lost 2 bases, and 21 bases lay in between. CDR3 loop: CASKSPNVGRAGNTIYF. Written as DNA, the CDR3 is TGTGCCAGCAAGTCACCCAATGTGGGGAGGGCTGGAAACACCATATATTTT.

The V gene is TRBV10-3, the J gene TRBJ1-6; 8 nucleotides align to TRBD1. Germline V CDR1 and CDR2: ENHRY, SYGVKD. The CDR3 consists of 15 residues. V was pared by 6 bases and J by 5 bases, with 6 bases of the junction left unmatched. This CDR3 reads CAISPTGANNSPLHF. The CDR3 DNA reads TGTGCCATCAGCCCGACAGGGGCCAATAATTCACCCCTCCACTTT.

The J gene is TRBJ1-3, the V gene TRBV7-9; 10 nucleotides agree with TRBD1. There are 19 residues in the CDR3. Germline CDR1 and CDR2: SEHNR and FQNEAQ (reference sequence). Losses at the gene ends were 5 bases for V and 0 bases for J; bases not matched to a gene: 13. The CDR3 DNA reads TGTGCCAGCAGCAAATTGACACCCGGGACAGGGGTCTCTGGAAACACCATATATTTT. Translating it yields CASSKLTPGTGVSGNTIYF.

In this sample, this clone turned up a few times. CDR3 residues: CASSVHRDIYYGYTF. In DNA form, the CDR3 reads TGTGCCAGTAGTGTACACAGGGATATATACTATGGCTACACCTTC. The chain recombines TRBV19 with TRBJ1-2; possible D gene TRBD1, 6 bases. CDR1 LNHDA and CDR2 SQIVND come from the germline V gene (reference sequence). The CDR3 runs 15 residues. The V and J ends lost 5 bases and 3 bases respectively, with 16 bases between them.

V usage is TRBV30 and J usage is TRBJ2-7, with 11 positions matching TRBD1. Per the germline V gene, CDR1 is GTSNPN and CDR2 is SVGIG (reference sequence). Losses at the gene ends were 4 bases for V and 5 bases for J; bases not matched to a gene: 7. The CDR3 sequence is 14 residues long. CDR3 loop: CAWNPGTGGNEQYF. CDR3 DNA: TGTGCCTGGAACCCCGGGACAGGGGGTAACGAGCAGTACTTC.

The chain employs TRBV12-5 and TRBJ2-6, with 7 bases matching TRBD1. The CDR3 is 17 residues long. Trimming took 0 bases from V and 4 from J; bases not matched to a gene: 6. The germline V gene encodes CDR1 LGHNT and CDR2 FRNRAP. CDR3 residues: CASGLVVTGNGANVLTF. In DNA, the CDR3 is TGTGCTAGTGGTTTGGTCGTGACAGGGAACGGGGCCAACGTCCTGACTTTC.

CDR3 loop: CASRSGGGKNTGELFF. The CDR3 DNA is TGTGCCAGCAGATCAGGGGGCGGGAAGAACACCGGGGAGCTGTTTTTT. The chain couples TRBV2 to TRBJ2-2; 8 nucleotides agree with TRBD1. Germline V gene data show CDR1 as SNHLY and CDR2 as FYNNEI. With 6 bases clipped from V and 1 base from J, the junction kept 7 bases outside the gene matches. This CDR3 is 16 amino acids long. Full variable domain (outside the CDR3, taken from reference TRBV2 and TRBJ2-2): EPEVTQTPSHQVTQMGQEVILRCVPISNHLYFYWYRQILGQKVEFLVSFYNNEISEKSEIFDDQFSVERPDGSNFTLKIRSTKLEDSAMYFCASRSGGGKNTGELFFGEGSRLTVL.

V is TRBV6-4 and J is TRBJ1-6; D ambiguous. V lost 2 bases and J 4 bases, leaving 6 bases between the germline ends. CDR3 length: 14 residues. Germline V gene data show CDR1 as MRHNA and CDR2 as SNTAGT. CDR3 sequence (DNA): TGTGCCAGCAGTGACGGAGCTTATAATTCACCCCTCCACTTT. Translation gives CASSDGAYNSPLHF.

In its sample, this clone was seen once. The gene calls are TRBV25-1 and TRBJ1-6, with 8 positions matching TRBD1. After removal of 2 bases from V and 1 base from J, the junction contained 1 base not matched to a gene. This CDR3 spans 16 amino acids. Per the germline V gene, CDR1 is MGHDK and CDR2 is SYGVNS. The CDR3 loop is CASSEQGASYNSPLHF. CDR3 in DNA: TGTGCCAGCAGTGAACAGGGGGCATCCTATAATTCACCCCTCCACTTT.

The chain is built from TRBV28 and TRBJ2-7; 8 bases are shared with TRBD1. CDR1 and CDR2 (germline): MDHEN, SYDVKM. With V trimmed by 5 bases and J by 12 bases, 12 bases remained unmatched. CDR3 size: 13 residues. The CDR3 DNA reads as TGTGCCAGCAGTGGCGGGACAGGTTTCTCTTGGTACTTC. This codes for CASSGGTGFSWYF.

This chain links TRBV5-6 with TRBJ2-5; TRBD1 or TRBD2 may be the D gene (6 bases each). The CDR3 covers 14 residues. CDR1 and CDR2 from the germline V gene are SGHDT and YYEEEE. The V and J ends lost 1 base and 2 bases respectively, with 9 bases between them. The CDR3 loop is CASSLWGAQETQYF. Here the CDR3 DNA reads TGTGCCAGCAGCTTGTGGGGGGCTCAAGAGACCCAGTACTTC.

The chain is built from TRBV9 and TRBJ2-7; 13 nucleotides match TRBD2. Trimming removed 0 bases from V and 7 bases from J; junction bases left unmatched: 7. The CDR3 length is 16 residues. Germline V gives CDR1 SGDLS, CDR2 YYNGEE. DNA of the CDR3: TGTGCCAGCAGCGTAGCTATGCCGGGACTAGCGGGGGAGCAGTACTTC. Its protein product is CASSVAMPGLAGEQYF.

A remark on this clone: Compared with germline, one end of the junction differs, possibly owing to a read error. The chain is built from TRBV7-7 and TRBJ1-4; 7 bases line up with TRBD1. Germline assignment: CDR1 SSHAT and CDR2 FNYEAQ (reference sequence). There are 13 residues in the CDR3. The CDR3 loop is CASSSNRGEKLFF. The CDR3 DNA reads as TGTGCTAGCAGCTCGAACAGGGGTGAAAAACTGTTTTTT.

The chain couples TRBV18 to TRBJ2-3; 7 nucleotides match TRBD2. The germline CDR1 and CDR2 sequences are KGHSH and LQKENI. The trim removed 3 bases at V and 6 bases at J, leaving 6 bases unmatched. The CDR3 is 14 residues long. The CDR3: CASSPSGAGDTQYF. Written as DNA, the CDR3 is TGTGCCAGCTCACCGAGCGGGGCCGGGGATACGCAGTATTTT.

The chain has TRBV30 and TRBJ2-7; D might be TRBD2 (6 bases). This CDR3 contains 17 residues. Germline loops: CDR1 GTSNPN, CDR2 SVGIG (reference sequence). V was clipped by 2 bases and J by 2 bases, with 22 bases between them. The CDR3 protein is CAWSPPGLTKGAYEQYF. DNA for the CDR3: TGTGCCTGGAGTCCGCCGGGACTCACTAAGGGTGCCTACGAGCAGTACTTC.

As regards this clone: This same CDR3 is encoded by further DNA sequences in the sample. The rearrangement joins TRBV18 to TRBJ2-5; no reliable D call. There are 13 residues in the CDR3. V dropped 2 bases and J dropped 1 base, with 5 bases sitting between them. Germline V gene sequence: CDR1 KGHSH, CDR2 LQKENI. CDR3: CASSPGVQETQYF. CDR3 bases: TGTGCCAGCTCACCAGGGGTCCAAGAGACCCAGTACTTC.

V gene TRBV7-2 combines with J gene TRBJ1-2; the D gene is possibly TRBD1 (5 bases). CDR1 and CDR2 from the germline V gene are SGHTA and FQGNSA. This CDR3 has 16 residues. V shed 5 bases and J shed 4 bases, with 20 bases lying between them. The CDR3 protein is CASSPSGAGPIYGYTF. DNA of the CDR3: TGTGCCAGCAGCCCGAGTGGGGCGGGCCCTATCTATGGCTACACCTTC.

This clone was found once. The gene calls are TRBV5-1 and TRBJ2-2; either TRBD1 or TRBD2 may fit D (6 bases each). The V gene lost 5 bases and the J gene lost 0 bases, with 11 bases spanning the gap. The CDR3 totals 15 residues. Germline CDR1 and CDR2: SGHRS and YFSETQ. This chain's CDR3 is CASRHGGSNTGELFF. CDR3 coding DNA: TGCGCCAGCAGACACGGGGGCTCGAACACCGGGGAGCTGTTTTTT.

A note on this clone: At one end the junction does not follow the germline gene, possibly because of a read error. The chain carries TRBV5-8 and TRBJ2-3, with TRBD1 matching over 11 bases. The CDR3 sequence is 14 residues long. Germline CDR1 and CDR2: SGHTS and YDEGEE. The CDR3 DNA reads TGTGCCAGCAGCTTGGCCGCCCCGGGACAGGGGGATTCTTTT. Translated, it gives CASSLAAPGQGDSF.

CDR3 residues: CASSQEWRNGAETQYF. The CDR3 DNA reads TGTGCCAGCAGCCAAGAATGGCGAAATGGGGCGGAGACCCAGTACTTC. The genes are TRBV4-2 and TRBJ2-5, with a possible D match to TRBD1 (5 bases). CDR3 length: 16 amino acids. V lost 0 bases and J lost 5, with 16 bases in between. From germline, CDR1 is LGHNA and CDR2 YNFKEQ.

The J gene is TRBJ2-5, the V gene TRBV2; TRBD1 aligns across 8 bases. V was pared by 6 bases and J by 7 bases, with 10 bases of the junction left unmatched. The germline CDR1 and CDR2 sequences are SNHLY and FYNNEI. The CDR3 consists of 14 residues. The CDR3 DNA reads as TGTGCCAGCAGGAAGTTAGTGGGACAGGCGACCCAGTACTTC. Its translation: CASRKLVGQATQYF.

The rearrangement uses TRBV11-2 and TRBJ2-3; no clear D. The germline gives CDR1 SGHAT, CDR2 FQNNGV. With 2 bases removed from V and 0 bases from J, the gap between germline ends came to 3 bases. CDR3 length equals 13 residues. CDR3 region: CASSLMSTDTQYF. Written as DNA, the CDR3 is TGTGCCAGCAGCTTAATGAGCACAGATACGCAGTATTTT.

On this clone: This sample includes further DNA sequences coding for the same CDR3. This chain joins TRBV9 and TRBJ2-1; tentative D call: TRBD2 (6 bases). Germline CDR1 reads SGDLS; CDR2 reads YYNGEE. V lost 0 bases and J 4 bases, leaving 8 bases between the germline ends. The CDR3 has 14 amino acids. This CDR3 is CASSVAGVYNEQFF. The CDR3 coding sequence is TGTGCCAGCAGCGTAGCGGGGGTTTACAATGAGCAGTTCTTC.

The rearrangement joins TRBV7-2 to TRBJ2-1, with a possible D match to TRBD2 (6 bases). There are 15 residues in the CDR3. V was trimmed by 9 bases and J by 7 bases, leaving 22 bases between them. Germline lookup yields CDR1 SGHTA and CDR2 FQGNSA. CDR3 coding DNA: TGTGCCAGTAGAATCGGTGGATCGGGAGTAAATGAGCAGTTCTTC. It codes for CASRIGGSGVNEQFF.

The J gene is TRBJ2-4, the V gene TRBV19, with D tentatively TRBD1 or TRBD2 (5 bases each). This CDR3 is built from 15 residues. V lost 6 bases, J lost 2 bases, and 14 bases lay in between. Germline V gene sequence: CDR1 LNHDA, CDR2 SQIVND (reference sequence). The CDR3 spells CASSKWQGPKNIQYF. CDR3 sequence (DNA): TGTGCCAGTAGCAAATGGCAGGGACCCAAAAACATTCAGTACTTC.